The TCR beta chain described here comes from a study of blood T cells in healthy people across ages. In the study overall: About one barcoded beta molecule per two T cells was the capture yield of template switching.

Together with a sample-barcoded 5' primer, a J-beta primer mix was included in a second PCR lasting roughly 7 to 11 cycles. TCRdb reprocessed the 5' RACE reads with MiXCR, giving one entry per CDR3 protein. Of around 620,000 distinct CDR3 sequences in the sample, roughly 29% were seen once. Each donor gave roughly 10 milliliters of peripheral blood. The length of the CDR3 is 13 residues. Trimming took 5 bases from V and 2 from J, leaving 10 bases between them. Germline V CDR1 and CDR2: SGHDN, FVKESK. The rearrangement joins TRBV14 to TRBJ2-7, with D possibly being TRBD2 (5 bases). Specimen: blood. The sequence derives from a woman aged 65 to 85 in good health. The CDR3 bases are TGTGCCAGCAGCGCCGCCGGGACCTACGAGCAGTACTTC. Translating gives CASSAAGTYEQYF.